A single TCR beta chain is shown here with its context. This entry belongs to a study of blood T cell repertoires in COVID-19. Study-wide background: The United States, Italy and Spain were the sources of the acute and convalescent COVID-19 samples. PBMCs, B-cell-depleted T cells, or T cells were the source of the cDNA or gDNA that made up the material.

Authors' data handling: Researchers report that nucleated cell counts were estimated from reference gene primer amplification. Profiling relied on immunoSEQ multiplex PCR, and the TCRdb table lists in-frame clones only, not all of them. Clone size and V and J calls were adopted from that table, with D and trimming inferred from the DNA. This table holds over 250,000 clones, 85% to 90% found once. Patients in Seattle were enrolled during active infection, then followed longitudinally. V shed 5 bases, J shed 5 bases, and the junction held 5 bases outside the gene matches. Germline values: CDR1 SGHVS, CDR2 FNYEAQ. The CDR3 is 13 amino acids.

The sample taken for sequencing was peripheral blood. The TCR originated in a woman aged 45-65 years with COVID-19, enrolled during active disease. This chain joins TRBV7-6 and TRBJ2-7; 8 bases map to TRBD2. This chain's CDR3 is CASSLGSGNEQYF. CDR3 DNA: TGTGCCAGCAGCCTCGGTAGCGGGAACGAGCAGTACTTC.